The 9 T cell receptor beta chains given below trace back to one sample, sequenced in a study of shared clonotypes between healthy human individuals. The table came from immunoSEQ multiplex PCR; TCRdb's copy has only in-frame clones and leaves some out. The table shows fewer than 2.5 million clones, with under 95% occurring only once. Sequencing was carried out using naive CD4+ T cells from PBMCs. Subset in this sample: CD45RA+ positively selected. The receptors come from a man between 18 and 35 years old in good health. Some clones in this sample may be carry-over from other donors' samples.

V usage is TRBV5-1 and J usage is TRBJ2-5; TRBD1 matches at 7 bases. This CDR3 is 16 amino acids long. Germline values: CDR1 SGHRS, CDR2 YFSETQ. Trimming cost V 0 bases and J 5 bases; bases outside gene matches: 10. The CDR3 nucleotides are TGCGCCAGCAGCTTGGGGGGGACAGCTCGGCGGGAGACCCAGTACTTC. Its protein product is CASSLGGTARRETQYF. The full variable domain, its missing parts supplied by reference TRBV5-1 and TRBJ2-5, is KAGVTQTPRYLIKTRGQQVTLSCSPISGHRSVSWYQQTPGQGLQFLFEYFSETQRNKGNFPGRFSGRQFSNSRSEMNVSTLELGDSALYLCASSLGGTARRETQYFGPGTRLLVL.

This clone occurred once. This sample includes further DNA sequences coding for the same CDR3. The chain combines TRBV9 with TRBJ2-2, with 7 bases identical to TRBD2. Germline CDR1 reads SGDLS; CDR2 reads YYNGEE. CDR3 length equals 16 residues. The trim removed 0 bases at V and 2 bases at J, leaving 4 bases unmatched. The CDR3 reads CASSVGLAENTGELFF. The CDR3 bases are TGTGCCAGCAGCGTAGGGCTAGCGGAAAACACCGGGGAGCTGTTTTTT.

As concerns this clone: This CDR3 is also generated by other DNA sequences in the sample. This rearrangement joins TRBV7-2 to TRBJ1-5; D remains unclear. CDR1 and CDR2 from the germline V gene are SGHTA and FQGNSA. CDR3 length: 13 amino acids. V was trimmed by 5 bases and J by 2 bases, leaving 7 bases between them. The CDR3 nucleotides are TGTGCCAGCAGCCCACGGGGCAATCAGCCCCAGCATTTT. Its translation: CASSPRGNQPQHF.

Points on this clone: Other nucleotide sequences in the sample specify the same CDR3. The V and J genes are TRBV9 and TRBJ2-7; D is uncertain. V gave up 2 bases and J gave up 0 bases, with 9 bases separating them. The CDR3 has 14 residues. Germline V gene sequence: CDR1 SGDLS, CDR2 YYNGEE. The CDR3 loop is CASSVSDRSYEQYF. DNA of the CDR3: TGTGCCAGCAGCGTCTCCGACCGCTCCTACGAGCAGTACTTC.

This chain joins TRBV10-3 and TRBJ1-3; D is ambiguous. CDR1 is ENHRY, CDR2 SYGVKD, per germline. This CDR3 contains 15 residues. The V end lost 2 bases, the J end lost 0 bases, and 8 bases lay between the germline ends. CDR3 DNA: TGTGCCATCAGTGAGGGCAGCGGCTCTGGAAACACCATATATTTT. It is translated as CAISEGSGSGNTIYF.

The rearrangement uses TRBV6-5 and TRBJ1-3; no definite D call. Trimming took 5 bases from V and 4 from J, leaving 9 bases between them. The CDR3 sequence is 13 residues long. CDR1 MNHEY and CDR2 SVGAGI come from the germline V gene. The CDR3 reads CASSISQGNTIYF. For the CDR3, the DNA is TGTGCCAGCAGTATCTCGCAGGGAAACACCATATATTTT.

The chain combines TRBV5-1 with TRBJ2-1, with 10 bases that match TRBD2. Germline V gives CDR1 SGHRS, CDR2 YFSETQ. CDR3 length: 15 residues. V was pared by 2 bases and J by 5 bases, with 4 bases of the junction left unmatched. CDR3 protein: CASSFTSGNNNEQFF. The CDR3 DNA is TGCGCCAGCAGCTTTACTAGCGGGAACAACAATGAGCAGTTCTTC.

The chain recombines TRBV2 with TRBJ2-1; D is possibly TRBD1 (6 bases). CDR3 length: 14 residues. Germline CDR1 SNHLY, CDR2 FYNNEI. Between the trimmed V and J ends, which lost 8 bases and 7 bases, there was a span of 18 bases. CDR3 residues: CASRGQQGHNEQFF. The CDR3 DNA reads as TGTGCCAGCCGGGGTCAGCAGGGACATAATGAGCAGTTCTTC.

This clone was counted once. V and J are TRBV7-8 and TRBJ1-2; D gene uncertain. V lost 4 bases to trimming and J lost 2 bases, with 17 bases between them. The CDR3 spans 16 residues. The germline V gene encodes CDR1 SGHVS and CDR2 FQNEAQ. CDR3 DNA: TGTGCCAGCAGCTCGTTAGCTGTTATCGGGAACTATGGCTACACCTTC. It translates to CASSSLAVIGNYGYTF.